This T cell receptor beta chain was recovered during a study of shared clonotypes between healthy human individuals. About the study: A couple of women and a few men aged 18 to 49 made up the donors. Study-level results: Among non-shared clonotypes, generation probabilities were lower than among those shared by all four donors.

As concerns this clone: Its matching antigen is unknown.

Terminally differentiated effector memory CD45RA+ cells were excluded by CCR7 positive selection of CD45RO-negative cells. TCRdb's table, derived via immunoSEQ multiplex PCR, lists solely in-frame clones and lacks some. In the table there are 550,000 to 750,000 clones, roughly 95% of which are singletons. CDR3 length: 16 amino acids. The sample was naive CD8+ T cells sorted from blood. V usage is TRBV12-2 and J usage is TRBJ2-1; TRBD2, the table's D call, lacks a check against the DNA. TRBV12-2 is classified as a pseudogene. This TCR derives from a woman aged 25 to 39 in good health. The CDR3 sequence is CASRLVGLAGINEQFF. The CDR3 bases are TGTGCAAGTCGCTTAGTCGGGCTAGCGGGAATCAATGAGCAGTTCTTC.